This entry describes one TCR beta chain. This clonotype occurred a few times. Per-base qualities were not stored, and no clone one base away is much larger. TCR cDNA was made using 5'RACE template switching, a step that added a universal primer site and unique molecular identifiers. Priming for cDNA synthesis came from both the TCR alpha and TCR beta constant segments. Library amplification involved two PCR steps, and the second step added sample barcodes and sequencing adapters. Libraries were sequenced on Illumina HiSeq 2500 (2x100 bp) or NovaSeq (2x150 bp). For the original study's pipeline: Demultiplexing of reads and collapsing into UMI consensus sequences were performed with MIGEC, and V(D)J alignment was carried out with MiXCR. Vaccine-responding clonotypes were defined with edgeR using replicate PBMC samples, requiring FDR below 0.01 and a log2 fold change above 5 up to day 15. Each bulk clonotype was labeled CD4 or CD8 based on which sequenced repertoire, CD4 or CD8, contained the clonotype at higher abundance. A clonotype counted as NS4B-specific if enriched at least 10-fold in dextramer-positive versus dextramer-negative fractions, with CD4-biased clonotypes left out. TCRdb applied fastp at Q25 and MiXCR to the public reads, then kept only in-frame beta chains. CDR3 protein duplicates are merged, each entry listing the most common genes and DNA. These V and J calls rely on TCRdb rather than the paper's analysis. Across this sample there are over 85,000 distinct CDR3 sequences, with approximately 9% seen only once. Approximately 16% of the sample rests with the top ten.

The source of the sample is a study of T cells after yellow fever vaccination (dated by TCRdb to the late 2010s). Study-level background: The SMART-Seq v4 Ultra Low Input RNA kit was used to prepare libraries from fractions with low cell numbers. To follow T-cell clones before and after both primary and booster YFV17D yellow fever vaccination, bulk TCR alpha and beta repertoires underwent longitudinal sequencing. Two healthy male donors, one aged 18 to 30 and one aged 30 to 39 years, were included in the cohort. Bulk PBMC replicates and cell subsets were isolated from blood drawn at multiple timepoints before and after both primary and secondary immunization. Findings and caveats that apply to the study as a whole: Compared with the primary T-cell response, the secondary T-cell response was weaker but faster, peaking on day 5 rather than day 15. Only two donors were included in the study, so the extent to which the findings can be generalized is limited. A small fraction of clonotypes showed up in both the CD4 and CD8 compartments, probably as a result of convergent recombination. After the booster, most of the clones that had expanded following primary vaccination were detected again (roughly 97% of CD4 and around 87% of CD8), which suggests that memory was broadly maintained. Because abundant contaminating clonotypes from the bulk population could be contained in FACS-sorted repertoires, computational filtering was required.

The CDR3 contains 11 residues, cysteine and phenylalanine counted. The kept DNA is CDR3 alone, 33 bases in frame from the first base. For this chain, trimming is 7 bases at the V end and 10 bases at the J end, and the number of junction bases without a gene match is 4. CDR1 MNHEY and CDR2 SMNVEV are derived from the germline V gene (reference sequence). The treatment or condition label here, explained by the study, means: live attenuated yellow fever vaccine strain. A standard Ficoll-Paque protocol was used to isolate PBMCs from peripheral blood. Epitope-specific CD8 T cells were sorted with a dextramer loaded with the yellow fever NS4B epitope peptide, together with anti-CD3 and anti-CD8 staining. TriZol was used to extract RNA from bulk PBMCs, CD4 and CD8 fractions, and dextramer-positive and dextramer-negative fractions.

This receptor chain uses TRBV27 and TRBJ2-1; a stretch of 7 junction bases matches TRBD1. The source is a man aged 18-30 years who received the YFV17D yellow fever vaccine. This sample comprised CD8+ T cells not binding an NS4B(214-222) dextramer, sorted from PBMCs, obtained roughly 15 days after the first yellow fever vaccination. Per the publication, the cell subset or site label means: NS4B epitope dextramer-negative CD8 T cells. DNA sequence: TGTGCCAGCAACAGGGGACAGGAGCAGTTCTTC. This codes for CASNRGQEQFF.